This T cell receptor (beta chain) was recorded in a study of cytomegalovirus exposure and HLA in healthy donors. The donors were part of the validation cohort of 95 to 150 subjects. That cohort was separate from the first cohort, which comprised 666 subjects. Study outcomes and limitations: The study labeled 170 or so TCR beta chains cytomegalovirus-associated.

Method: immunoSEQ multiplex PCR; TCRdb's copy keeps in-frame clones and lacks some. This table holds around 60,000 clones, 90% found once. V gave up 4 bases and J gave up 5 bases, with 31 bases separating them. CDR3 length: 20 amino acids. Per germline, CDR1 SGDLS and CDR2 YYNGEE. Comment on this clone: What it recognizes is unknown.

This TCR was sampled from a man aged 18 to 29 in good health and CMV-seronegative. Sequenced material: PBMCs. The gene calls are TRBV9 and TRBJ2-1, with a possible D match to TRBD2 (6 bases). CDR3 protein: CASSPGPGQSGTRENNEQFF. Written as DNA, the CDR3 is TGTGCCAGCAGCCCGGGCCCGGGGCAATCCGGGACTCGCGAGAACAATGAGCAGTTCTTC.